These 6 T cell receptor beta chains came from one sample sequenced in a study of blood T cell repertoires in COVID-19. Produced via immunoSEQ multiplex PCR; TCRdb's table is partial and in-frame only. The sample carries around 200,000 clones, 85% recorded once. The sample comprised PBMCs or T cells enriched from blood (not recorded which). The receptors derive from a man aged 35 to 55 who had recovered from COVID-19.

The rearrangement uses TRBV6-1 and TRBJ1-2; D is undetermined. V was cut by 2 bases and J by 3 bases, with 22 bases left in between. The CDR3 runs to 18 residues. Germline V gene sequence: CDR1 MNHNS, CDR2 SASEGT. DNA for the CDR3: TGTGCCAGCAGTGAACCAGTGTCGGCAACAGTTGGTTACTATGGCTACACCTTC. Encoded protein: CASSEPVSATVGYYGYTF.

The CDR3 DNA reads TGTGCCAGCTCACCCTTCGCAAAGGGACAGAACACCCCTGAGGGGAGTCAGCCCCAGCATTTT. This encodes CASSPFAKGQNTPEGSQPQHF. V usage is TRBV18 and J usage is TRBJ1-5, with 7 bases aligning to TRBD1. With 3 bases clipped from V and 6 bases from J, the junction kept 26 bases outside the gene matches. The CDR3 covers 21 residues. Germline CDR1 is KGHSH and CDR2 is LQKENI. The entire variable domain, with the rest obtained from reference TRBV18 and TRBJ1-5, is as follows: NAGVMQNPRHLVRRRGQEARLRCSPMKGHSHVYWYRQLPEEGLKFMVYLQKENIIDESGMPKERFSAEFPKEGPSILRIQQVVRGDSAAYFCASSPFAKGQNTPEGSQPQHFGDGTRLSIL.

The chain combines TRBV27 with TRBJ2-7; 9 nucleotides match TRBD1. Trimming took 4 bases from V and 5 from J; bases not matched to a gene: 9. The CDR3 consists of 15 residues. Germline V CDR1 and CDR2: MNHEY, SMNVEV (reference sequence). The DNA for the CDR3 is TGTGCCAGCAGTTCCTCCCCCGGGACAGGGAACGAGCAGTACTTC. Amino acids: CASSSSPGTGNEQYF.

CDR3 in DNA: TGTGCCAGCAGCTTAACTGTGGGCGACGAGCAGTACTTC. It translates to CASSLTVGDEQYF. V and J are TRBV7-9 and TRBJ2-7; unclear D gene. CDR1 SEHNR and CDR2 FQNEAQ come from the germline V gene (reference sequence). The CDR3 spans 13 residues. V lost 2 bases, J lost 5 bases, and 10 bases lay in between. The full variable domain, in which reference TRBV7-9 and TRBJ2-7 provide the parts outside the CDR3, is DTGVSQNPRHKITKRGQNVTFRCDPISEHNRLYWYRQTLGQGPEFLTYFQNEAQLEKSRLLSDRFSAERPKGSFSTLEIQRTEQGDSAMYLCASSLTVGDEQYFGPGTRLTVT.

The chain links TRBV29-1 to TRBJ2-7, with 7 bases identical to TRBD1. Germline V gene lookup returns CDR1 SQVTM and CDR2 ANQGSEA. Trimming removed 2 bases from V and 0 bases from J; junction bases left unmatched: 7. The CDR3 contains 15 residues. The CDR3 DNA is TGCAGCGTTGAAAGATGGGGGACAGACTCCTACGAGCAGTACTTC. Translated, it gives CSVERWGTDSYEQYF.

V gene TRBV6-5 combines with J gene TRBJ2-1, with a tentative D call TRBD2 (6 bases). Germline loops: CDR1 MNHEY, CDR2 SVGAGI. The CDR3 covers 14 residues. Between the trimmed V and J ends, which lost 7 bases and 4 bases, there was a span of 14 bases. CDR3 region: CASTRGLSYNEQFF. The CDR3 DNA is TGTGCCAGCACCAGAGGACTATCTTACAATGAGCAGTTCTTC.